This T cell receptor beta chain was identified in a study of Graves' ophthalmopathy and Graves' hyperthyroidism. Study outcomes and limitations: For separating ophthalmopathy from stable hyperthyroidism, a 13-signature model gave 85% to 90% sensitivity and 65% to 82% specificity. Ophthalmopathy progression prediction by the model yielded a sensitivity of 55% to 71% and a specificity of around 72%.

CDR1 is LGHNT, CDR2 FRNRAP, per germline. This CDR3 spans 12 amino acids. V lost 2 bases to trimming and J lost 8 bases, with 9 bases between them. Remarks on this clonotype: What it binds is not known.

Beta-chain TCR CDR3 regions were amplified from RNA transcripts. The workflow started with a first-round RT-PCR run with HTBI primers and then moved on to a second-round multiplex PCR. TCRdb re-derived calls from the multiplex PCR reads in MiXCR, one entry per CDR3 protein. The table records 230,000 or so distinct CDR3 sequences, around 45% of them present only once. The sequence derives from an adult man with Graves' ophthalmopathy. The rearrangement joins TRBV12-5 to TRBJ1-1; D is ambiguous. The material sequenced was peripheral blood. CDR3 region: CASGLYASEAFF. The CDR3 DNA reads TGTGCTAGTGGTTTGTATGCTTCAGAAGCTTTCTTT.